This T cell receptor (beta chain) was profiled in a study of a mutant IDH1 vaccine in newly diagnosed glioma. Turning to this clone: What it binds is not known.

Per the germline V gene, CDR1 is MDHEN and CDR2 is SYDVKM. V was shortened by 5 bases and J by 0 bases, with 8 bases between the two germline ends. The CDR3 is 14 amino acids. Assay: immunoSEQ multiplex PCR; the TCRdb copy retains only in-frame clones and omits some. The sample yields fewer than 55,000 clones, about 76% seen once. Time point: week 35, safety follow-up. Each dose delivered 300 ug of mutant IDH1 20-mer peptide subcutaneously with imiquimod. The donors had new WHO grade 3 or 4 astrocytomas; these were IDH1-mutant and ATRX-lost. The genes are TRBV28 and TRBJ1-5; maybe TRBD1 (5 bases). This material consisted of PBMCs, taken from a glioma patient whose treatment included an IDH1 peptide vaccine. This receptor was obtained from a woman between 40 and 55 years old with glioma. Some clones in this sample may be carry-over from other donors' samples. The CDR3 nucleotides read TGTGCCAGCAGTCAGACAGATAGCAATCAGCCCCAGCATTTT. It is translated as CASSQTDSNQPQHF.